This T cell receptor (beta chain) was recovered during a study of regulatory dendritic cells for organ transplantation. General study findings and limits: Memory T cells were less diverse than naive, with memory CD8+ most oligoclonal. Alloreactive memory CD8+ T cell pools varied considerably between individuals.

Produced via immunoSEQ multiplex PCR; TCRdb's table is partial and in-frame only. The table has approximately 18,000 clones, 65% to 80% seen once. Sorted subsets were CFSE-labeled and cultured roughly 5 days with allogeneic dendritic cells. FACS sorted CD4+ or CD8+ T cells into CD45RA+ naive and CD45RO+ memory. Trimming removed 4 bases at V and 2 bases at J, with 8 bases between. Germline CDR1 reads MNHNS; CDR2 reads SASEGT. The CDR3 is 13 amino acids. Comment on this clone: Antigen unknown.

The receptor comes from a human donor in good health. Sequenced sample: memory CD4+ T cells from blood cultured with regulatory dendritic cells. Subset of the sample: CD45RO+ memory T cells. J is TRBJ1-2 and V is TRBV6-1; a possible D gene is TRBD1 (6 bases). The CDR3 reads CASSGTGNYGYTF. CDR3 nucleotide sequence: TGTGCCAGCAGTGGTACAGGGAACTATGGCTACACCTTC.